The entry below describes one T cell receptor (beta chain). This record belongs to a study of early T cells in non-severe SARS-CoV-2 infection. One entry per CDR3 protein, called by TCRdb with MiXCR from the 5' RACE reads. The sample comprises some 76,000 distinct CDR3 sequences, 15% to 19% of which are singletons, and around 12% rests with the top ten. Germline CDR1 reads LGHNA; CDR2 reads YNFKEQ. V was pared by 4 bases and J by 2 bases, with 18 bases between. There are 16 residues in the CDR3. The clonotype was recovered from an adult who was a healthcare worker with PCR-confirmed SARS-CoV-2 infection or an uninfected control (not recorded which). Sequenced sample: whole blood. The chain couples TRBV4-2 to TRBJ2-7, with D tentatively TRBD1 or TRBD2 (5 bases each). The CDR3 DNA reads as TGTGCCAGCAGCCGTGTAGAGAGGGGCGTTGCCTACGAGCAGTACTTC. Residues: CASSRVERGVAYEQYF.